One and the same sample provided the 20 T cell receptor beta chains below, sequenced in a study of T cell repertoires in cytomegalovirus infection. TCRdb re-derived calls from the reads in MiXCR, one entry per CDR3 protein. The sample lists about 530,000 distinct CDR3 sequences, less than 30% occurring once. The specimen sequenced was PBMCs. The source of these receptors is a human donor in good health (CMV status not recorded). Some clones in this sample may be carry-over from other donors' samples.

Here the CDR3 reads CASSMAGDVSNYGYTF. For the CDR3, the DNA is TGTGCCAGTAGTATGGCAGGGGATGTTTCGAACTATGGCTACACCTTC. The J gene is TRBJ1-2, the V gene TRBV19; weak D call: TRBD1 (6 bases). V lost 3 bases, J lost 2 bases, and 16 bases lay in between. From germline, CDR1 is LNHDA and CDR2 SQIVND (reference sequence). The length of the CDR3 is 16 residues. Combining the CDR3 with reference TRBV19 and TRBJ1-2 gives the whole variable domain DGGITQSPKYLFRKEGQNVTLSCEQNLNHDAMYWYRQDPGQGLRLIYYSQIVNDFQKGDIAEGYSVSREKKESFPLTVTSAQKNPTAFYLCASSMAGDVSNYGYTFGSGTRLTVV.

The V call is TRBV6-1, the J call TRBJ2-7; 11 nucleotides align to TRBD2. Germline V gene sequence: CDR1 MNHNS, CDR2 SASEGT. The CDR3 is 15 residues long. V lost 6 bases to trimming and J lost 2 bases; unmatched junction nucleotides: 6. CDR3 sequence: CASSLTSGATYEQYV. The CDR3 DNA reads as TGTGCCAGCAGCTTGACTAGCGGGGCGACCTACGAGCAGTACGTC.

This sequence joins TRBV14 and TRBJ1-4; no reliable D call. There are 15 residues in the CDR3. Germline V CDR1 and CDR2: SGHDN, FVKESK. V was shortened by 4 bases and J by 3 bases, with 12 bases between the two germline ends. The CDR3 reads CASSPRLGANEKLFF. The CDR3 coding sequence is TGTGCCAGCAGCCCTCGCCTTGGAGCTAATGAAAAACTGTTTTTT.

There are many counts of this clonotype. The V call is TRBV7-2, the J call TRBJ2-7; TRBD1 is a possible D gene (5 bases). The V gene's germline CDR1 is SGHTA and CDR2 FQGNSA. There are 15 residues in the CDR3. V was pared by 4 bases and J by 7 bases, with 20 bases between. CDR3 coding DNA: TGTGCCAGCAGCTCTCAGGGCGGAGTCCCTAGGGAGCAGTACTTC. Encoded protein: CASSSQGGVPREQYF. Supplemented by reference TRBV7-2 and TRBJ2-7, the full variable domain reads GAGVSQSPSNKVTEKGKDVELRCDPISGHTALYWYRQSLGQGLEFLIYFQGNSAPDKSGLPSDRFSAERTGGSVSTLTIQRTQQEDSAVYLCASSSQGGVPREQYFGPGTRLTVT.

This clonotype was counted a few times. The genes are TRBV11-1 and TRBJ2-3, with 8 bases that match TRBD1. Germline V gene data show CDR1 as SGHAT and CDR2 as FQDESV (reference sequence). V shed 5 bases, J shed 3 bases, and the junction held 7 bases outside the gene matches. The CDR3 consists of 15 residues. CDR3 residues: CASSAGQGTTDTQYF. DNA for the CDR3: TGTGCCAGCAGCGCCGGACAGGGAACAACAGATACGCAGTATTTT.

This chain links TRBV10-3 with TRBJ1-4; 7 nucleotides line up with TRBD1. CDR3 length: 12 residues. The V gene's germline CDR1 is ENHRY and CDR2 SYGVKD. Trimming cost V 9 bases and J 6 bases; bases outside gene matches: 4. CDR3 coding DNA: TGTGCCATTTCAGGGGGAGATGAAAAACTGTTTTTT. Protein sequence: CAISGGDEKLFF.

The V call is TRBV28, the J call TRBJ1-6; D is possibly TRBD1 (6 bases). The germline gives CDR1 MDHEN, CDR2 SYDVKM. V gave up 7 bases and J gave up 8 bases, with 18 bases separating them. CDR3 length: 15 residues. CDR3 nucleotides: TGTGCCAGCATTGATGGACAGAAGGTTCATTCACCCCTCCACTTT. Translation gives CASIDGQKVHSPLHF.

The chain carries TRBV20-1 and TRBJ1-1; 9 bases line up with TRBD1. CDR1 and CDR2 (germline): DFQATT, SNEGSKA (reference sequence). Trimming at V came to 3 bases and at J to 0 bases, leaving 2 bases not matched to a gene. There are 14 residues in the CDR3. The CDR3 is CSASNRGLNTEAFF. The CDR3 DNA sequence: TGCAGTGCTAGTAACAGGGGGCTGAACACTGAAGCTTTCTTT.

In its sample, this clonotype was seen many times. This chain links TRBV7-2 with TRBJ1-1; maybe TRBD1 (5 bases). Trimming stripped 5 bases from V and 10 bases from J, with 14 bases between. Germline CDR1 reads SGHTA; CDR2 reads FQGNSA. The CDR3 spans 12 residues. Written as DNA, the CDR3 is TGTGCCAGCAGCCGACAGAGTATGGGAGCTTTCTTT. Translated, it gives CASSRQSMGAFF.

The CDR3 loop is CASSLTPGLASPGELFF. CDR3 nucleotides: TGTGCCAGCAGCCTGACACCGGGACTAGCGTCTCCCGGGGAGCTGTTTTTT. The gene calls are TRBV7-3 and TRBJ2-2, with 10 bases aligning to TRBD2. The CDR3 has 17 amino acids. J gave up 6 bases and V 5 bases, and 12 bases lay outside the gene matches. The V gene's germline CDR1 is SGHTA and CDR2 FQGTGA. The full variable domain, completed using reference TRBV7-3 and TRBJ2-2, is GAGVSQTPSNKVTEKGKYVELRCDPISGHTALYWYRQSLGQGPEFLIYFQGTGAADDSGLPNDRFFAVRPEGSVSTLKIQRTERGDSAVYLCASSLTPGLASPGELFFGEGSRLTVL.

This clonotype was observed a few times. The chain is built from TRBV15 and TRBJ2-1, with D unclear. CDR3 length: 15 residues. Trimming cost V 5 bases and J 3 bases, with 14 bases left between them. Germline values: CDR1 LNHNV, CDR2 YYDKDF (reference sequence). CDR3: CATSPGIGNYNEQFF. The CDR3 DNA follows: TGTGCCACCAGCCCCGGTATAGGGAACTACAATGAGCAGTTCTTC.

This chain uses TRBV7-2 with TRBJ2-7, with 12 bases aligning to TRBD2. Trimming at V came to 3 bases and at J to 7 bases, leaving 10 bases not matched to a gene. Germline CDR1 SGHTA, CDR2 FQGNSA. The CDR3 is made up of 16 amino acids. CDR3 region: CASSFTLAGGLGEQYF. The CDR3 bases are TGTGCCAGCAGCTTTACGCTAGCGGGAGGGTTAGGGGAGCAGTACTTC. Full variable domain (remainder filled in from reference TRBV7-2 and TRBJ2-7): GAGVSQSPSNKVTEKGKDVELRCDPISGHTALYWYRQSLGQGLEFLIYFQGNSAPDKSGLPSDRFSAERTGGSVSTLTIQRTQQEDSAVYLCASSFTLAGGLGEQYFGPGTRLTVT.

A few counts support this clonotype. This chain links TRBV19 with TRBJ2-2; D may be TRBD2 (6 bases). V was shortened by 7 bases and J by 10 bases, with 25 bases between the two germline ends. The CDR3 extends over 16 amino acids. Germline V lookup: CDR1 LNHDA, CDR2 SQIVND (reference sequence). CDR3 region: CASTSFGSAGWKELFF. In DNA form, the CDR3 reads TGTGCCAGTACTTCCTTTGGATCAGCGGGTTGGAAGGAGCTGTTTTTT.

There are a few counts of this clonotype. The chain employs TRBV28 and TRBJ2-1, with 12 bases lining up with TRBD2. Germline V gene data show CDR1 as MDHEN and CDR2 as SYDVKM. This CDR3 spans 19 amino acids. J gave up 0 bases and V 2 bases, and 8 bases lay outside the gene matches. CDR3 amino acids: CASSLGASGRGSSYNEQFF. The CDR3 DNA reads TGTGCCAGCAGTTTAGGGGCTAGCGGGAGGGGAAGCTCCTACAATGAGCAGTTCTTC.

The sample holds a few counts of this clonotype. This sequence joins TRBV7-2 and TRBJ2-3; a weak D match, TRBD2 (6 bases). With 6 bases removed from V and 2 bases from J, the gap between germline ends came to 12 bases. The CDR3 runs to 14 residues. Germline CDR1 SGHTA, CDR2 FQGNSA. DNA for the CDR3: TGTGCCAGCAGTCGAGGGAGGCCCACAGATACGCAGTATTTT. Its translation is CASSRGRPTDTQYF.

The chain has TRBV2 and TRBJ2-1, with 9 positions matching TRBD1. The CDR3 sequence is 15 residues long. Per germline, CDR1 SNHLY and CDR2 FYNNEI. Trimming at V came to 5 bases and at J to 9 bases, leaving 11 bases not matched to a gene. The CDR3: CASSHPGQGAGEQFF. The CDR3 coding sequence is TGTGCCAGCAGTCACCCGGGACAGGGTGCAGGTGAGCAGTTCTTC.

This clonotype was counted once. This chain connects TRBV6-5 to TRBJ1-1, with D perhaps TRBD1 (6 bases). V dropped 0 bases and J dropped 4 bases, with 15 bases sitting between them. CDR3 length: 16 amino acids. The germline gives CDR1 MNHEY, CDR2 SVGAGI. CDR3 DNA: TGTGCCAGCAGTTACTCGCCGAACAGGGTGGGCACTGAAGCTTTCTTT. Its protein is CASSYSPNRVGTEAFF.

The V and J genes are TRBV19 and TRBJ2-7; D might be TRBD2 (6 bases). Germline lookup yields CDR1 LNHDA and CDR2 SQIVND (reference sequence). Trimming removed 3 bases from V and 0 bases from J, with 18 bases in between. This CDR3 has 17 amino acids. This CDR3 is CASSIGGALSSSYEQYF. In DNA form, the CDR3 reads TGTGCCAGTAGTATCGGGGGAGCGCTCTCATCCTCCTACGAGCAGTACTTC.

The J gene is TRBJ2-1, the V gene TRBV15, with 9 bases lining up with TRBD1. With 3 bases clipped from V and 5 bases from J, the junction kept 8 bases outside the gene matches. The V gene's germline CDR1 is LNHNV and CDR2 YYDKDF (reference sequence). The CDR3 totals 16 residues. In DNA form, the CDR3 reads TGTGCCACCAGCAGTGGACCGGGACAGGGCGACAATGAGCAGTTCTTC. Translating gives CATSSGPGQGDNEQFF.

J is TRBJ1-2 and V is TRBV19; weak D call: TRBD1 (6 bases). V gave up 7 bases and J gave up 10 bases, with 22 bases separating them. This CDR3 spans 14 amino acids. Germline CDR1 and CDR2: LNHDA and SQIVND (reference sequence). This chain's CDR3 is CASTLTTGTFDYTF. CDR3 nucleotide sequence: TGTGCCAGTACCCTTACCACAGGGACCTTTGACTACACCTTC.